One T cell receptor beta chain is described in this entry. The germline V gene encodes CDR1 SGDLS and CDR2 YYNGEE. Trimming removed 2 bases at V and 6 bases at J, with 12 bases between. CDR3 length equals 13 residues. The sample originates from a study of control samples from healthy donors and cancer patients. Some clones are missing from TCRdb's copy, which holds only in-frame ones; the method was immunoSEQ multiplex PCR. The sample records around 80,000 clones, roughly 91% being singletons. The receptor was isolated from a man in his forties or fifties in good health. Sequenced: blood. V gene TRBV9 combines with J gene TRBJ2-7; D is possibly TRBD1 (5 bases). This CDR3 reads CASSVPGSGEQYF. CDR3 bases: TGTGCCAGCAGCGTCCCAGGGTCGGGCGAGCAGTACTTC.